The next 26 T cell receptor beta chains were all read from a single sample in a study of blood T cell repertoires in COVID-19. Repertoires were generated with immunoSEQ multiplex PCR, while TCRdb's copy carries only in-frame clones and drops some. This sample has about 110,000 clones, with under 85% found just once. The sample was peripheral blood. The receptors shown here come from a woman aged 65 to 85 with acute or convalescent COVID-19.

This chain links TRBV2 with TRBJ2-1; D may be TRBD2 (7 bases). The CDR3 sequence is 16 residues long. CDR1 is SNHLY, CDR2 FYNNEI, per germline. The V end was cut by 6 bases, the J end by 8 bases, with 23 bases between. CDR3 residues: CASRGAGEPQGDEQFF. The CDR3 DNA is TGTGCCAGCAGGGGGGCGGGAGAGCCCCAGGGCGATGAGCAGTTCTTC. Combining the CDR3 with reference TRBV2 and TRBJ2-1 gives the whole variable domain EPEVTQTPSHQVTQMGQEVILRCVPISNHLYFYWYRQILGQKVEFLVSFYNNEISEKSEIFDDQFSVERPDGSNFTLKIRSTKLEDSAMYFCASRGAGEPQGDEQFFGPGTRLTVL.

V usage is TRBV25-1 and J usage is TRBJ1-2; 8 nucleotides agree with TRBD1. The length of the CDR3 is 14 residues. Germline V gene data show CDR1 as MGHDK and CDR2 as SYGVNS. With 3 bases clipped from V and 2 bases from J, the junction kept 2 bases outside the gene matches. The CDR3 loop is CASSDGDRNYGYTF. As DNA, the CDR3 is TGTGCCAGCAGTGATGGGGACAGGAACTATGGCTACACCTTC.

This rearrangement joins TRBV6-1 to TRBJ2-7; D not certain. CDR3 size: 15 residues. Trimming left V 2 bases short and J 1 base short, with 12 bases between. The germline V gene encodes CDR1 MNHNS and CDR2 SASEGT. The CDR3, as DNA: TGTGCCAGCAGTGAATCCCCGTCGGGTTCCTACGAGCAGTACGTC. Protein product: CASSESPSGSYEQYV.

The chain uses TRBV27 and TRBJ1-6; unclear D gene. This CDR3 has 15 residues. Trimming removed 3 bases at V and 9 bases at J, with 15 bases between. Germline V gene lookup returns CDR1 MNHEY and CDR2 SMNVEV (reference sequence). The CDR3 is CASSLFPAAGSPLHF. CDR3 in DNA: TGTGCCAGCAGTTTGTTCCCCGCAGCGGGTTCACCCCTCCACTTT.

The CDR3 region is CATQGQGNQPQHF. Written as DNA, the CDR3 is TGTGCCACGCAGGGGCAGGGCAATCAGCCCCAGCATTTT. The chain couples TRBV10-3 to TRBJ1-5; D is perhaps TRBD1 (6 bases). V lost 10 bases and J lost 2, with 12 bases in between. Germline CDR1 and CDR2: ENHRY and SYGVKD. This CDR3 spans 13 amino acids.

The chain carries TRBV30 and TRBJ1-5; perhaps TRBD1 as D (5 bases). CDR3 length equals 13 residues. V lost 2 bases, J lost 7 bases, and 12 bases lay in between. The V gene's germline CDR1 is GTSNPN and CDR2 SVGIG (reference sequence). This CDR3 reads CAWSRGNWQPQHF. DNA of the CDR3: TGTGCCTGGAGTAGGGGAAATTGGCAGCCCCAGCATTTT. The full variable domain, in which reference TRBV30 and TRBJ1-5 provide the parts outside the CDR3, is SQTIHQWPATLVQPVGSPLSLECTVEGTSNPNLYWYRQAAGRGLQLLFYSVGIGQISSEVPQNLSASRPQDRQFILSSKKLLLSDSGFYLCAWSRGNWQPQHFGDGTRLSIL.

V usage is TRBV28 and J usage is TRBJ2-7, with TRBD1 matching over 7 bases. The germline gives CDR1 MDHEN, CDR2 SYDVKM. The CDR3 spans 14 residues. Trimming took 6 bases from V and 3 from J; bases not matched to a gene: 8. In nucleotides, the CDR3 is TGTGCCAGCAGCTCTCCGGACAGGCTCTACGAGCAGTACGTC. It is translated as CASSSPDRLYEQYV.

CDR3 loop: CASSLVQSSYNEQFF. The CDR3 DNA reads TGCGCCAGCAGCTTGGTACAGAGCTCCTACAATGAGCAGTTCTTC. The chain has TRBV5-1 and TRBJ2-1; D unclear. The CDR3 covers 15 residues. The germline V and J ends were trimmed by 0 bases and 0 bases, with 7 bases remaining between them. CDR1 and CDR2 from the germline V gene are SGHRS and YFSETQ.

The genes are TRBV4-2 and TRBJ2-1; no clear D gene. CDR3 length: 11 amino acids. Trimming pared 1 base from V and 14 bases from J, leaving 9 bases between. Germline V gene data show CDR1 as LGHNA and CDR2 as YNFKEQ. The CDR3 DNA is TGTGCCAGCAGCCAAGGGAGACTGAAGTTCTTC. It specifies CASSQGRLKFF.

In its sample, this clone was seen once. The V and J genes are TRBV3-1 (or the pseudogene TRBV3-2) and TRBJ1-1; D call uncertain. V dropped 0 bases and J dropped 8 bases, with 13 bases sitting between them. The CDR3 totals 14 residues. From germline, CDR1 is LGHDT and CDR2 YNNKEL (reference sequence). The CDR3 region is CASSQEPPRKEAFF. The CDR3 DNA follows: TGTGCCAGCAGCCAAGAACCCCCGCGGAAAGAAGCTTTCTTT.

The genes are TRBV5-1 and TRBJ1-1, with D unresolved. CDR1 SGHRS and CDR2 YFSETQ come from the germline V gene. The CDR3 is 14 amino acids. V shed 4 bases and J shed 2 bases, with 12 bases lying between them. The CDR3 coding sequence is TGCGCCAGCAGCCCGTACGGGGATAACACTGAAGCTTTCTTT. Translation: CASSPYGDNTEAFF.

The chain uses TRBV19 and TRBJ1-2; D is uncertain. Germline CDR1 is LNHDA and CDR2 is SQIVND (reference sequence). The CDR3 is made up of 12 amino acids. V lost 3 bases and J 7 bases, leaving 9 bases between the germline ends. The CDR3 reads CASSIHGFGYTF. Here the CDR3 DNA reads TGTGCCAGTAGTATCCACGGGTTTGGCTACACCTTC.

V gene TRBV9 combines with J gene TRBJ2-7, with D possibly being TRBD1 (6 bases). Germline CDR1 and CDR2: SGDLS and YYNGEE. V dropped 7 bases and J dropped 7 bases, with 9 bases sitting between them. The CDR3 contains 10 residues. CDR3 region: CASLRGEQYV. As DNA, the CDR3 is TGTGCCAGCTTGAGGGGGGAGCAGTACGTC.

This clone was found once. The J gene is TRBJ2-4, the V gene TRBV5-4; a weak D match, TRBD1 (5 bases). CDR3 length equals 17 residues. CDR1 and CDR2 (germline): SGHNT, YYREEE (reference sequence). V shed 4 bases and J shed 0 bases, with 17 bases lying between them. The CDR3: CASSTSTGTSAKNIQYF. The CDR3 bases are TGTGCCAGCAGCACATCTACAGGCACTTCAGCCAAAAACATTCAGTACTTC.

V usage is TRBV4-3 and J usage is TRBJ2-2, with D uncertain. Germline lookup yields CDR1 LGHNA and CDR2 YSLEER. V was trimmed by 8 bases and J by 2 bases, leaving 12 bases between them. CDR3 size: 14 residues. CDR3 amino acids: CASQEQLNTGELFF. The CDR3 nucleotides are TGCGCCAGCCAGGAACAGTTAAACACCGGGGAGCTGTTTTTT.

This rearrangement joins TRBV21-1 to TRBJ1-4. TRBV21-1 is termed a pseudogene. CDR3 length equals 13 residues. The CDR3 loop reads CASSNRGCEKLFF. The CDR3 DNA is TGTGCCAGCAGCAACCGGGGGTGCGAAAAACTGTTTTTT.

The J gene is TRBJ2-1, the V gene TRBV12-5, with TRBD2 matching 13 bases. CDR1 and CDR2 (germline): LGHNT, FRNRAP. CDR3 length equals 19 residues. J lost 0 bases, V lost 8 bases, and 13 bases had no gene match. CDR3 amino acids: CASFLSGTSGISSYNEQFF. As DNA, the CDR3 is TGTGCTAGTTTCCTCTCGGGGACTAGCGGGATAAGCTCCTACAATGAGCAGTTCTTC.

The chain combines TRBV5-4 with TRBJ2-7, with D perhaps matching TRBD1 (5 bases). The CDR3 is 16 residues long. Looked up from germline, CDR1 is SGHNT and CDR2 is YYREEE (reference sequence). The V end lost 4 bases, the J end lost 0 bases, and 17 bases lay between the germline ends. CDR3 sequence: CASSKGNPDNSYEQYV. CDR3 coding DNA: TGTGCCAGCAGCAAGGGGAACCCGGACAACTCCTACGAGCAGTACGTC.

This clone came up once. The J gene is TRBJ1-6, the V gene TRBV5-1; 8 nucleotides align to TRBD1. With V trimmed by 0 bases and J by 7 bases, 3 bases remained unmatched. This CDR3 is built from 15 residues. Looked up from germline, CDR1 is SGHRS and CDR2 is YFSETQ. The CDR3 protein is CASSLGGDRNSPLHF. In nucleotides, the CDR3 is TGCGCCAGCAGCTTGGGGGGGGACAGGAATTCACCCCTCCACTTT.

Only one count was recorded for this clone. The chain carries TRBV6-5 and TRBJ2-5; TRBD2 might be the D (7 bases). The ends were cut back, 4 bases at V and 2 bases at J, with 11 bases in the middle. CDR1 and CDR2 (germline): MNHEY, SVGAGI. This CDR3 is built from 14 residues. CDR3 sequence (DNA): TGTGCCAGCAGTTCGGGGGGCCTTCAAGAGACCCAGTACTTC. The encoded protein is CASSSGGLQETQYF.

CDR3 sequence: CASSPNSGARGIYGYTF. The CDR3 coding sequence is TGTGCCAGCTCACCAAATAGCGGGGCCCGCGGAATTTATGGCTACACCTTC. The gene calls are TRBV18 and TRBJ1-2, with a possible D match to TRBD1 (5 bases). Trimming removed 2 bases from V and 5 bases from J, with 21 bases in between. The CDR3 spans 17 residues. CDR1 and CDR2 from the germline V gene are KGHSH and LQKENI. The variable domain in full, completed from reference TRBV18 and TRBJ1-2, reads NAGVMQNPRHLVRRRGQEARLRCSPMKGHSHVYWYRQLPEEGLKFMVYLQKENIIDESGMPKERFSAEFPKEGPSILRIQQVVRGDSAAYFCASSPNSGARGIYGYTFGSGTRLTVV.

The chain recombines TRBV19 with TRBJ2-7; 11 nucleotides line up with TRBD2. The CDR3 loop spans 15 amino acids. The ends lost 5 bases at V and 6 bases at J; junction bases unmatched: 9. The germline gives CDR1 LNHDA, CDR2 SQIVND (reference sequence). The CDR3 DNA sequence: TGTGCCAGTAGTCCTTTAGCGGGAGGGCTCGTCGAGCAGTACTTC. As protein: CASSPLAGGLVEQYF.

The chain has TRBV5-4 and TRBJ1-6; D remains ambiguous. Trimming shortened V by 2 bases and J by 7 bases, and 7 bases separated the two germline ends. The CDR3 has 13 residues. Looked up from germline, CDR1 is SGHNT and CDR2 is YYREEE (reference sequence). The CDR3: CASSFSVNSPLHF. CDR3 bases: TGTGCCAGCAGCTTCAGCGTAAATTCACCCCTCCACTTT.

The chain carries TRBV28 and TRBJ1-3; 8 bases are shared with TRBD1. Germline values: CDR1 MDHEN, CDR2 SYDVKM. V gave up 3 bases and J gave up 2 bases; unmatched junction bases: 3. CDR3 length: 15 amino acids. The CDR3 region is CASSFLDRAGNTIYF. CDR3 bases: TGTGCCAGCAGTTTCCTGGACAGGGCTGGAAACACCATATATTTT. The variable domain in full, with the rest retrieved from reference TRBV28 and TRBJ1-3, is DVKVTQSSRYLVKRTGEKVFLECVQDMDHENMFWYRQDPGLGLRLIYFSYDVKMKEKGDIPEGYSVSREKKERFSLILESASTNQTSMYLCASSFLDRAGNTIYFGEGSWLTVV.

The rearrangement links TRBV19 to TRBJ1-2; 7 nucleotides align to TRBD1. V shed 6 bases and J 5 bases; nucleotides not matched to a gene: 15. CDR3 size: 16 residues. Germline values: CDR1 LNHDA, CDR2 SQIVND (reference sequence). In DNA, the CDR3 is TGTGCCAGTAGAGCTCAGGGGGTCGGCGCAACTTATGGCTACACCTTC. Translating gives CASRAQGVGATYGYTF.

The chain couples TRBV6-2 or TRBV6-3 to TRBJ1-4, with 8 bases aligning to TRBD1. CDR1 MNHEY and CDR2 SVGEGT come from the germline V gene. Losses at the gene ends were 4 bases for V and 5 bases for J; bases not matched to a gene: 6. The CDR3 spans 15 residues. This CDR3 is CASSSAGTGNEKLFF. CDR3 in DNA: TGTGCCAGCAGTTCCGCCGGGACAGGAAATGAAAAACTGTTTTTT.